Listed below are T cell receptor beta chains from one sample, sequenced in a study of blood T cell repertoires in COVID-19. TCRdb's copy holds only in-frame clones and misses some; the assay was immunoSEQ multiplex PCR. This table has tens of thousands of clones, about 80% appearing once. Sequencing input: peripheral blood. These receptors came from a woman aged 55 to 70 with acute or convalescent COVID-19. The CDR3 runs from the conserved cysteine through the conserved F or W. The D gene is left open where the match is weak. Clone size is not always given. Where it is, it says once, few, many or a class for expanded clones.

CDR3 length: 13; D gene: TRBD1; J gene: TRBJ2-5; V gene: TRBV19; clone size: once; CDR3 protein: CASSRDRKETQYF; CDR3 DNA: TGTGCCAGTAGTAGGGACAGGAAAGAGACCCAGTACTTC
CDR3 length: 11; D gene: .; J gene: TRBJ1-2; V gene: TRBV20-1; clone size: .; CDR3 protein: CSASLLSGYTF; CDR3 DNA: TGCAGTGCTAGTTTACTCTCTGGCTACACCTTC
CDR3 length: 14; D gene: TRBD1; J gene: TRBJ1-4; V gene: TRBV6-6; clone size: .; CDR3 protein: CASSYSSGGEKLFF; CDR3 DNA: TGTGCCAGCAGTTACTCGTCAGGGGGGGAAAAACTGTTTTTT
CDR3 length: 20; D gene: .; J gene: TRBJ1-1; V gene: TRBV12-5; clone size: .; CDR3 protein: CASGLPRVILSGQGKTEAFF; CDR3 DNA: TGTGCTAGTGGTTTGCCACGAGTTATTTTGTCAGGGCAAGGAAAAACTGAAGCTTTCTTT
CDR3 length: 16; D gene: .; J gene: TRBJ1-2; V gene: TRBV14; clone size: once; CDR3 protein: CASSQDRSGANYGYTF; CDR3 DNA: TGTGCCAGCAGCCAAGATAGATCAGGGGCGAACTATGGCTACACCTTC
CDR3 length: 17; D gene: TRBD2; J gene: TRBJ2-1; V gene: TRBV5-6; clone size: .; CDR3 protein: CASSSRLAGGLRNEQFF; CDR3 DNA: TGTGCCAGCAGCTCCCGACTAGCGGGGGGGCTAAGGAATGAGCAGTTCTTC
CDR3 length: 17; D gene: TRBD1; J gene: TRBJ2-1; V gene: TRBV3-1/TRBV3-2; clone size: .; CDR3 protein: CASSQEPGQAIGNEQFF; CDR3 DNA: TGTGCCAGCAGCCAAGAGCCCGGACAGGCGATTGGCAATGAGCAGTTCTTC
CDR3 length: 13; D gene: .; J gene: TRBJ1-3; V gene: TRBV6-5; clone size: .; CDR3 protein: CASVPRSGNTIYF; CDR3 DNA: TGTGCCAGCGTCCCCCGCTCTGGAAACACCATATATTTT
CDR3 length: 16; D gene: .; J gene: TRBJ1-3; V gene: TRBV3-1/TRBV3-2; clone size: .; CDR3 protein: CASSQDQGGSGNTIYF; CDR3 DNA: TGTGCCAGCAGCCAAGATCAAGGAGGTTCTGGAAACACCATATATTTT
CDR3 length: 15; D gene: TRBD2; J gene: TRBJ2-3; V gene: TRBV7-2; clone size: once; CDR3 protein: CASSPGSGGGDTQYF; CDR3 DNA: TGTGCCAGCAGCCCCGGAAGCGGGGGGGGAGATACGCAGTATTTT
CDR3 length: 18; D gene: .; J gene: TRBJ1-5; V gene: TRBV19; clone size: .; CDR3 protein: CASSTGPGAGYSNQPQHF; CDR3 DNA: TGTGCCAGTAGCACGGGACCCGGCGCGGGGTATAGCAATCAGCCCCAGCATTTT
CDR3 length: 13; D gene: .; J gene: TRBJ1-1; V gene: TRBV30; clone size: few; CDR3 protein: CAWSVSEGTEAFF; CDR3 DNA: TGTGCCTGGAGTGTATCAGAGGGCACTGAAGCTTTCTTT
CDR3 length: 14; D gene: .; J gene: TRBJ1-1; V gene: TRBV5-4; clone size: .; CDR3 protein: CASRETQGSTEAFF; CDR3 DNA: TGTGCCAGCAGGGAAACACAGGGTTCCACTGAAGCTTTCTTT
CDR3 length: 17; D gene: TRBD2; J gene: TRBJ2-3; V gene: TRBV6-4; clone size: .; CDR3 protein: CASSEWRGGARTDTQYF; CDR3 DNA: TGTGCCAGCAGTGAATGGCGCGGGGGGGCTAGGACAGATACGCAGTATTTT
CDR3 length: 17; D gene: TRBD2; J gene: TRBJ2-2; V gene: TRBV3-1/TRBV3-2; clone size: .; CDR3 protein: CASSPLGSGGNTGELFF; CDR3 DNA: TGTGCCAGCAGCCCCCTGGGGAGCGGGGGGAATACCGGGGAGCTGTTTTTT